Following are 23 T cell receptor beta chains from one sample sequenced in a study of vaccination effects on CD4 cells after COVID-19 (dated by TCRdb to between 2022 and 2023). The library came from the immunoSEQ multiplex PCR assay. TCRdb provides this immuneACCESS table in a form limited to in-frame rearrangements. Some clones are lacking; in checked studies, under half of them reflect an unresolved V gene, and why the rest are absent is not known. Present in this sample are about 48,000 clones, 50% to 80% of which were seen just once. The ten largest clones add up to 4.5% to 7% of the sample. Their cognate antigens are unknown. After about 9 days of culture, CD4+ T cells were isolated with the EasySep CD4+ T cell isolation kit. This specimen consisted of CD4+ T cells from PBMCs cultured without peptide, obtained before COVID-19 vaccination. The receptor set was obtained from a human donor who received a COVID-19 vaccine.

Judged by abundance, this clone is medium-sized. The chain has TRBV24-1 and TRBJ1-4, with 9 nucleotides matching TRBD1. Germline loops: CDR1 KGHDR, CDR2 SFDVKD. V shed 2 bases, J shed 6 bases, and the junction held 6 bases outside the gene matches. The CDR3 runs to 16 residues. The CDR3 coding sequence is TGTGCCACCAGTGATTCGCCGGGACAGGGAGATGAAAAACTGTTTTTT. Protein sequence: CATSDSPGQGDEKLFF.

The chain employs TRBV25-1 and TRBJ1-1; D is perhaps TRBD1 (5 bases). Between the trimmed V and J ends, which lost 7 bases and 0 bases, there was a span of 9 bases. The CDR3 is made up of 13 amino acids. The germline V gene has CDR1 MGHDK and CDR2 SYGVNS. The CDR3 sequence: CASTDRLNTEAFF. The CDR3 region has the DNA TGTGCCAGCACCGACAGACTGAACACTGAAGCTTTCTTT.

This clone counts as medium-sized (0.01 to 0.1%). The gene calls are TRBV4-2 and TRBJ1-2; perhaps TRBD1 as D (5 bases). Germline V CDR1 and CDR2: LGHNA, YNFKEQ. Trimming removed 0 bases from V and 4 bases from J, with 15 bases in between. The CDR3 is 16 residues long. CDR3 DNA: TGTGCCAGCAGCCAAGATTGGATCGGGGGTGCCTATGGCTACACCTTC. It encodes CASSQDWIGGAYGYTF.

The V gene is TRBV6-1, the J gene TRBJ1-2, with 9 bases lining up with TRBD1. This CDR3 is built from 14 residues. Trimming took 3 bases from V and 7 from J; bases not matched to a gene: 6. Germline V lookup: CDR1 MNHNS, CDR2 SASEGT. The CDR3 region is CASSDGQGRSGYTF. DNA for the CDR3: TGTGCCAGCAGTGATGGACAGGGGAGGTCTGGCTACACCTTC.

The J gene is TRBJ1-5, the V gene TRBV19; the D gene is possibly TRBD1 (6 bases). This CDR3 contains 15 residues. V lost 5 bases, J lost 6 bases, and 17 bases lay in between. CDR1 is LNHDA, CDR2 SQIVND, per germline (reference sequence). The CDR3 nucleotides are TGTGCCAGTAGTGCCCTACAGGGTCGAGGTCAGCCCCAGCATTTT. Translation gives CASSALQGRGQPQHF.

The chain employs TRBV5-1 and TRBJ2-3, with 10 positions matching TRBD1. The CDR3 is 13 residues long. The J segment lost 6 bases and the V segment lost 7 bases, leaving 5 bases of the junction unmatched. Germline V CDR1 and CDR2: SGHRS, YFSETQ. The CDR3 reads CASCDRGQDTQYF. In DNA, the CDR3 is TGCGCCAGCTGCGACAGGGGGCAGGATACGCAGTATTTT.

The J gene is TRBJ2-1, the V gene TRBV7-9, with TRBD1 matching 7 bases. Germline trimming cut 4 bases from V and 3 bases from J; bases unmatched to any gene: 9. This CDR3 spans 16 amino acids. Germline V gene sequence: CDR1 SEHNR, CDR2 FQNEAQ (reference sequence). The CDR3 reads CASSSLGAGGYNEQFF. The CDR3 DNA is TGTGCCAGCAGCTCCCTTGGGGCAGGGGGCTACAATGAGCAGTTCTTC.

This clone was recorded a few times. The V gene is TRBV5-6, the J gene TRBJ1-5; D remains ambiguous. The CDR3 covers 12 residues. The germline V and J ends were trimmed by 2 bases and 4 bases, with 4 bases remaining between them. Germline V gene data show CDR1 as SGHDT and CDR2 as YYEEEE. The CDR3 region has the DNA TGTGCCAGCAGCTTCGCGAATCAGCCCCAGCATTTT. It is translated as CASSFANQPQHF. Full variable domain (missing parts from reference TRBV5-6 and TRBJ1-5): DAGVTQSPTHLIKTRGQQVTLRCSPKSGHDTVSWYQQALGQGPQFIFQYYEEEERQRGNFPDRFSGHQFPNYSSELNVNALLLGDSALYLCASSFANQPQHFGDGTRLSIL.

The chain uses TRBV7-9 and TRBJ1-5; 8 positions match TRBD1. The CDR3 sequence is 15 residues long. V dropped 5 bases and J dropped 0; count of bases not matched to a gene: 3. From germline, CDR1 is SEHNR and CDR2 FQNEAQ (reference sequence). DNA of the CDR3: TGTGCCAGCAGCGCCGGACAGGGTAGCAATCAGCCCCAGCATTTT. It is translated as CASSAGQGSNQPQHF.

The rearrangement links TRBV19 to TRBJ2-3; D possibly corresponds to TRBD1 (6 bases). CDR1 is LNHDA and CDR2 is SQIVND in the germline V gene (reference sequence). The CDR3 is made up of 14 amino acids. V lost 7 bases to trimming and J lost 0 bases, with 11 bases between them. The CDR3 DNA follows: TGTGCCAGTAAGCAACAGGGCAGCACAGATACGCAGTATTTT. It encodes CASKQQGSTDTQYF.

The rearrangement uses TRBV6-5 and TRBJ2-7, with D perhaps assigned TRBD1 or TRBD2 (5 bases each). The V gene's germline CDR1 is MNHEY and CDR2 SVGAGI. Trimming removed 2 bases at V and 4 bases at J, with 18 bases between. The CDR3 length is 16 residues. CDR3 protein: CASSYRYISGGYEQYF. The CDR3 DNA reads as TGTGCCAGCAGTTACCGGTACATCTCTGGGGGATACGAGCAGTACTTC.

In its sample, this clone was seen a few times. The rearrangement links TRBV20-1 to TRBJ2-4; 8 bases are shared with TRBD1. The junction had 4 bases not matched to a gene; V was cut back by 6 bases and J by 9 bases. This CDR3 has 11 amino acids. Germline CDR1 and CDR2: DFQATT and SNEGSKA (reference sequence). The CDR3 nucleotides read TGCAGTGCGGGACAGGAGGGCATTCAGTACTTC. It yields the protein CSAGQEGIQYF.

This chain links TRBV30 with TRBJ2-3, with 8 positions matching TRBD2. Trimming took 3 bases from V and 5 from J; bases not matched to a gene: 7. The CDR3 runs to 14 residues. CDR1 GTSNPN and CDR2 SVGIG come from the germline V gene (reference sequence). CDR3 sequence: CAWSPTSGGDTQYF. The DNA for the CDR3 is TGTGCCTGGAGCCCCACGAGCGGGGGAGATACGCAGTATTTT.

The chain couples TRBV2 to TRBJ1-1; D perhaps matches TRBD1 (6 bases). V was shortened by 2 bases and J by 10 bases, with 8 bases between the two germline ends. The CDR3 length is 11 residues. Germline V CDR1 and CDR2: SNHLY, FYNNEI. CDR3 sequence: CASSETGRAFF. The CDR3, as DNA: TGTGCCAGCAGTGAAACAGGGAGAGCTTTCTTT. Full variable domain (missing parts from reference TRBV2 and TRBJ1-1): EPEVTQTPSHQVTQMGQEVILRCVPISNHLYFYWYRQILGQKVEFLVSFYNNEISEKSEIFDDQFSVERPDGSNFTLKIRSTKLEDSAMYFCASSETGRAFFGQGTRLTVV.

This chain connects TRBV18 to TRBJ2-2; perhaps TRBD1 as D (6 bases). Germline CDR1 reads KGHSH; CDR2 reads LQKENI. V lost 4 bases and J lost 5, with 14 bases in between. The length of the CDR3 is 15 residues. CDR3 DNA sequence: TGTGCCAGCTCACTCAACAGGGATTGGACCGGGGAGCTGTTTTTT. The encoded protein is CASSLNRDWTGELFF.

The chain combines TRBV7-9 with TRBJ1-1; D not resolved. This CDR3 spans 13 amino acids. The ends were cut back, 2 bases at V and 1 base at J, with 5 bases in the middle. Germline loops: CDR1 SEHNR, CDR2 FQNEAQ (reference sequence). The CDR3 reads CASSLRQNTEAFF. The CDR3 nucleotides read TGTGCCAGCAGCTTAAGACAGAACACTGAAGCTTTCTTT.

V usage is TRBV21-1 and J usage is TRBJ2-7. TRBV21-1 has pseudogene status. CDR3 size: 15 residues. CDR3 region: CASSKETGTSYEQYF. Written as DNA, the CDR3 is TGTGCCAGCAGCAAAGAAACCGGGACCTCGTACGAGCAGTACTTC.

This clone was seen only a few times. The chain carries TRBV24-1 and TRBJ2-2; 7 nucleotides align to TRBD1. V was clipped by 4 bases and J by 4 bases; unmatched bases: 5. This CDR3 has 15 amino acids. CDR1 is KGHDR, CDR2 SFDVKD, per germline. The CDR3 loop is CATSDGTAFTGELFF. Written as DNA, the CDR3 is TGTGCCACCAGTGACGGGACAGCATTCACCGGGGAGCTGTTTTTT.

CDR3 region: CASSQDRGGILYGYTF. CDR3 DNA: TGCGCCAGCAGCCAAGATCGGGGAGGGATTCTCTATGGCTACACCTTC. The rearrangement joins TRBV4-3 to TRBJ1-2; D unresolved. V dropped 0 bases and J dropped 4 bases, with 15 bases sitting between them. This CDR3 contains 16 residues. CDR1 is LGHNA and CDR2 is YSLEER in the germline V gene.

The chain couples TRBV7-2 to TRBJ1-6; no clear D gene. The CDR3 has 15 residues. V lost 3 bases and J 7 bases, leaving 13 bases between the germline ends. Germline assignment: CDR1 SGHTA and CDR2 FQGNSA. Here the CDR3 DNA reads TGTGCCAGCAGCTTGGACCTTTTGGGGAATTCACCCCTCCACTTT. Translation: CASSLDLLGNSPLHF. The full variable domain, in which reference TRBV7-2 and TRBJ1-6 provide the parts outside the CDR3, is GAGVSQSPSNKVTEKGKDVELRCDPISGHTALYWYRQSLGQGLEFLIYFQGNSAPDKSGLPSDRFSAERTGGSVSTLTIQRTQQEDSAVYLCASSLDLLGNSPLHFGNGTRLTVT.

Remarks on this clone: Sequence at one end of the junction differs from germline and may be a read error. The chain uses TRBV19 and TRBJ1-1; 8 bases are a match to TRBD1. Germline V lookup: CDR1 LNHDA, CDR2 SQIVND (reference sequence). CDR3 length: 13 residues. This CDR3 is CASSLDRGTEAFF. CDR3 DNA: TGTGCCAGTAGTCTAGACAGGGGCACTGAAGCTTTCTTT. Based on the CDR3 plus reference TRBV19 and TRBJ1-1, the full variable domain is DGGITQSPKYLFRKEGQNVTLSCEQNLNHDAMYWYRQDPGQGLRLIYYSQIVNDFQKGDIAEGYSVSREKKESFPLTVTSAQKNPTAFYLCASSLDRGTEAFFGQGTRLTVV.

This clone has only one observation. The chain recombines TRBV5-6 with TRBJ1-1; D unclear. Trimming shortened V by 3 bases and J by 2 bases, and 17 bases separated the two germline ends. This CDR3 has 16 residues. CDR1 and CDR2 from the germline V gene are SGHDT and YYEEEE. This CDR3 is CASSSYRLGRNTEAFF. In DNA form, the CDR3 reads TGTGCCAGCAGCTCCTACCGATTGGGCCGAAACACTGAAGCTTTCTTT.

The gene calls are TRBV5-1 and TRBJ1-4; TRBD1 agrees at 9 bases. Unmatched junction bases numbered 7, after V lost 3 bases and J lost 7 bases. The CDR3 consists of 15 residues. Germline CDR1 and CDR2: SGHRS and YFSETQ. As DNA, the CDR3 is TGCGCCAGCAGCTCCGGGACAGGGCGGGGTGAAAAACTGTTTTTT. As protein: CASSSGTGRGEKLFF.